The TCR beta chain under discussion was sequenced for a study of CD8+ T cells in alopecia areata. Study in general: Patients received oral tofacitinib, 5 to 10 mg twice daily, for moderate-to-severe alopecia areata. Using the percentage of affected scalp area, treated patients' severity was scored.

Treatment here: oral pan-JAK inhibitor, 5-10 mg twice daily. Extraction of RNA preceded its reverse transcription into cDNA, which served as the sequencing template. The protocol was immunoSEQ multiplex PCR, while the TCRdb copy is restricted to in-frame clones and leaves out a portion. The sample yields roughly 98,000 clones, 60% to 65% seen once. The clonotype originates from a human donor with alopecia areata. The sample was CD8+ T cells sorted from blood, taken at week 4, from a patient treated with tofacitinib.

The CDR3 loop reads CSAERGYTDTQYF. The CDR3 nucleotides read TGCAGCGCCGAGCGGGGTTATACAGATACGCAGTATTTT. J is TRBJ2-3 and V is TRBV29-1, with 7 nucleotides matching TRBD2. The germline gives CDR1 SQVTM, CDR2 ANQGSEA. This CDR3 comprises 13 residues. With V trimmed by 7 bases and J by 3 bases, 7 bases remained unmatched.